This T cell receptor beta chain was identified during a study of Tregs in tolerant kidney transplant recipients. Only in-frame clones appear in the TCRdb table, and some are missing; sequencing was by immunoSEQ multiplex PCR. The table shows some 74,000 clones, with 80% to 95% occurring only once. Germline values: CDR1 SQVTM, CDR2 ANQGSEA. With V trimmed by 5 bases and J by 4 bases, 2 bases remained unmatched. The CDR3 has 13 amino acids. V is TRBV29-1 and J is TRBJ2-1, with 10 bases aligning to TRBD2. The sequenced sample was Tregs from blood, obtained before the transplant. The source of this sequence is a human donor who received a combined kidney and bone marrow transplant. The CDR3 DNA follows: TGCAGCGTTCTAGCGGGAGAATACAATGAGCAGTTCTTC. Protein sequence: CSVLAGEYNEQFF.